This T cell receptor (beta chain) was captured in a study of regulatory T cells in long-lasting Graves disease. Background on the study: For a period under 3 months, newly diagnosed Graves' patients had taken antithyroid drugs. Study-wide results and caveats: There was favoring of TRBV28, TRBJ1-2 and TRBJ2-5 in persistent disease.

Sample time point: newly diagnosed GD, antithyroid drugs for less than 3 months. RNA extracted from PBMCs served as the sequencing template. Remarks on this clonotype: Antigen specificity is unknown.

Combining iRepertoire HTBI primers with Arm-PCR of CDR3 regions, the authors built TCR beta libraries. In TCRdb, the multiplex PCR reads were re-called with MiXCR into one record per CDR3 protein. The data show 400,000 to 500,000 distinct CDR3 sequences, with about 15% seen just once and roughly 17% held by the top ten. V lost 9 bases to trimming and J lost 3 bases; unmatched junction nucleotides: 8. This CDR3 has 15 residues. The V gene's germline CDR1 is MRHNA and CDR2 SNTAGT. These same records also appear under a second study, on T cells in Graves' hyperthyroidism and ophthalmopathy. Turning to that study: HTBI primers were employed in a first-round RT-PCR of the TCR CDR3.

Here the sequenced sample was peripheral blood mononuclear cells (PBMCs), taken at new diagnosis, from a patient treated with antithyroid drugs. This sequence originates from a woman aged 25 to 45 with Graves disease. J is TRBJ2-5 and V is TRBV6-4; 12 bases line up with TRBD2. CDR3 nucleotide sequence: TGTGCCAGTAGTAAGCTAGCGGGAGGGAAAGAGACCCAGTACTTC. Encoded protein: CASSKLAGGKETQYF.